The source of this T cell receptor beta chain is a study of T cell responses to AZD1222 COVID-19 vaccine. Some clones are missing from TCRdb's copy, which holds only in-frame ones; the method was immunoSEQ multiplex PCR. The sample holds more than 80,000 clones, approximately 92% seen once. Pooling was applied to second doses at about 4 or about 12 weeks. The germline V gene has CDR1 SGHRS and CDR2 YFSETQ. The CDR3 consists of 14 residues. V shed 0 bases and J shed 3 bases, with 9 bases lying between them. This TCR was sampled from an adult who received the AZD1222 COVID-19 vaccine. The material sequenced was peripheral blood, taken 28 days after the second AZD1222 dose. J is TRBJ1-1 and V is TRBV5-1; D unclear. CDR3 region: CASSLGQDYTEAFF. CDR3 bases: TGCGCCAGCAGCTTGGGTCAGGATTACACTGAAGCTTTCTTT.